A single sample gave rise to the 14 T cell receptor beta chains below, sequenced in a study of shared clonotypes between healthy human individuals. Sequencing was performed with immunoSEQ multiplex PCR; in TCRdb, only in-frame clones are kept and a portion is missing. The table records 2 million to 2.5 million clones, roughly 92% of them present only once. Input material: naive CD4+ T cells from PBMCs. Sample subset: CD45RA+ positively selected. These receptors were collected from a man between 18 and 29 years old in good health. Some clones in this sample may be carry-over from other donors' samples.

Comment on this clone: The sample has other DNA sequences that encode this CDR3 too. The rearrangement joins TRBV5-1 to TRBJ2-7; perhaps TRBD1 as D (5 bases). Germline CDR1 SGHRS, CDR2 YFSETQ. Trimming took 2 bases from V and 2 from J, leaving 8 bases between them. The CDR3 runs 13 residues. This CDR3 is CASSFDSTYEQYF. The CDR3, as DNA: TGCGCCAGCAGCTTCGACAGTACCTACGAGCAGTACTTC.

The V and J genes are TRBV6-1 and TRBJ2-5; D is unclear. Matching the DNA end better, TRBJ2-7 makes the J call doubtful. Germline V gives CDR1 MNHNS, CDR2 SASEGT. CDR3 length equals 13 residues. CDR3 region: CASSYLHSYEQYF. CDR3 DNA sequence: TGTGCCAGCAGTTATCTCCACTCCTACGAGCAGTACTTC.

J is TRBJ2-1 and V is TRBV7-8, with 16 bases that match TRBD2. The CDR3 totals 17 residues. Trimming removed 4 bases from V and 7 bases from J; junction bases left unmatched: 7. The germline gives CDR1 SGHVS, CDR2 FQNEAQ. The CDR3 DNA is TGTGCCAGCAGCTCCCGGGGACTAGCGGGAGGGGGTAATGAGCAGTTCTTC. Translated: CASSSRGLAGGGNEQFF.

This chain joins TRBV6-5 and TRBJ1-1; 7 bases line up with TRBD1. This CDR3 contains 15 residues. The germline V gene has CDR1 MNHEY and CDR2 SVGAGI. The V segment lost 4 bases and the J segment 4 bases; nucleotides outside the gene matches: 9. The CDR3 protein is CASSSMDRRGTEAFF. The CDR3 region has the DNA TGTGCCAGCAGTTCCATGGACAGGCGGGGCACTGAAGCTTTCTTT.

The table lists this clone with a count of one. The V gene is TRBV11-1, the J gene TRBJ2-7; TRBD1 agrees at 9 bases. This CDR3 has 15 amino acids. V trimming: 5 bases; J trimming: 0 bases; junction bases outside the gene matches: 5. Germline CDR1 is SGHAT and CDR2 is FQDESV (reference sequence). CDR3 sequence (DNA): TGTGCCAGCAGCCCCCGACAGGGGGACTCCTACGAGCAGTACTTC. This encodes CASSPRQGDSYEQYF.

The gene calls are TRBV28 and TRBJ2-3; TRBD2 matches at 10 bases. This CDR3 comprises 16 residues. The germline CDR1 and CDR2 sequences are MDHEN and SYDVKM. The ends lost 5 bases at V and 5 bases at J; junction bases unmatched: 10. DNA of the CDR3: TGTGCCAGCAGTCCCCCTAGCGGGAGTCTGGAAGATACGCAGTATTTT. Its translation: CASSPPSGSLEDTQYF.

The chain is built from TRBV30 and TRBJ2-7; 8 bases align to TRBD1. This CDR3 has 13 amino acids. After removal of 2 bases from V and 3 bases from J, the junction contained 3 bases not matched to a gene. Germline CDR1 and CDR2: GTSNPN and SVGIG (reference sequence). This CDR3 is CAWSTDRGYEQYF. In DNA, the CDR3 is TGTGCCTGGAGTACTGACAGGGGCTACGAGCAGTACTTC. The entire variable domain, with the rest obtained from reference TRBV30 and TRBJ2-7, is as follows: SQTIHQWPATLVQPVGSPLSLECTVEGTSNPNLYWYRQAAGRGLQLLFYSVGIGQISSEVPQNLSASRPQDRQFILSSKKLLLSDSGFYLCAWSTDRGYEQYFGPGTRLTVT.

The chain couples TRBV12-2 to TRBJ2-4; the table's TRBD2 call for D was not verified on the DNA. TRBV12-2 is assigned pseudogene status. This CDR3 has 20 residues. CDR3 DNA: TGTGCAAGTCGCTTCCAGGGACGAAGGCGGGGGCCGATAGCCAAAAACATTCAGTACTTC. Translation: CASRFQGRRRGPIAKNIQYF.

The rearrangement links TRBV7-8 to TRBJ2-7, with a tentative D call TRBD1 (7 bases). V lost 3 bases and J 5 bases, leaving 14 bases between the germline ends. The CDR3 loop spans 14 amino acids. CDR1 SGHVS and CDR2 FQNEAQ come from the germline V gene. In nucleotides, the CDR3 is TGTGCCAGCAGCTTCAGGGGGGTGGGGAACGAGCAGTACTTC. Protein product: CASSFRGVGNEQYF. Combining the CDR3 with reference TRBV7-8 and TRBJ2-7 gives the whole variable domain GAGVSQSPRYKVAKRGQDVALRCDPISGHVSLFWYQQALGQGPEFLTYFQNEAQLDKSGLPSDRFFAERPEGSVSTLKIQRTQQEDSAVYLCASSFRGVGNEQYFGPGTRLTVT.

This chain links TRBV4-1 with TRBJ2-5; no firm D call. The CDR3 covers 13 residues. Looked up from germline, CDR1 is MGHRA and CDR2 is YSYEKL. V was clipped by 1 base and J by 5 bases, with 8 bases between them. CDR3 in DNA: TGCGCCAGCAGCCAAGGAAGTTCGGAGACCCAGTACTTC. It specifies CASSQGSSETQYF.

The V and J genes are TRBV28 and TRBJ1-5; TRBD1 aligns across 10 bases. Germline CDR1 and CDR2: MDHEN and SYDVKM. The V and J ends lost 6 bases and 4 bases, in that order; junction bases with no gene match: 12. The CDR3 has 17 amino acids. CDR3 sequence reads: CASRGAGTGDRNQPQHF. The CDR3 coding sequence is TGTGCCAGCAGAGGCGCCGGGACAGGGGACCGAAATCAGCCCCAGCATTTT.

The J gene is TRBJ2-2, the V gene TRBV2; 8 bases are a match to TRBD2. Germline V CDR1 and CDR2: SNHLY, FYNNEI. This CDR3 comprises 15 residues. J gave up 6 bases and V 4 bases, and 7 bases lay outside the gene matches. CDR3 sequence (DNA): TGTGCCAGCAGTGTAGAGGGACTAGGCTCCGGGGAGCTGTTTTTT. It yields the protein CASSVEGLGSGELFF.

V gene TRBV4-2 combines with J gene TRBJ2-6; D possibly matches TRBD1 or TRBD2 (5 bases each). Germline-derived CDR1 and CDR2 are LGHNA and YNFKEQ. The length of the CDR3 is 18 residues. V was shortened by 3 bases and J by 1 base, with 16 bases between the two germline ends. The CDR3 spells CASSQRGTVSSGANVLTF. The CDR3 DNA sequence: TGTGCCAGCAGCCAGAGAGGGACCGTTAGTTCTGGGGCCAACGTCCTGACTTTC.

This clone was seen a single time. Different DNA sequences within this sample yield the same CDR3. This sequence joins TRBV6-5 and TRBJ2-7; TRBD1 is a possible D gene (6 bases). CDR3 length equals 13 residues. V lost 2 bases and J 2 bases, leaving 7 bases between the germline ends. CDR1 and CDR2 from the germline V gene are MNHEY and SVGAGI. CDR3 nucleotide sequence: TGTGCCAGCAGTTACCGGACAGCCTACGAGCAGTACTTC. As protein: CASSYRTAYEQYF.